The clone carrying this T cell receptor (beta chain) was detected ten times or more. Noted time point: longitudinal time-point 1 (baseline). Preparation of the unsorted libraries drew on 2 million PBMCs stored at -80 C. This entry comes from a study of neurological immune-mediated disorders. By 5'RACE with 10-nucleotide random UMIs, the cDNA was made. Via MiXCR, TCRdb re-called the 5' RACE reads, giving one row per CDR3 protein. The profile shows some 54,000 distinct CDR3 sequences, roughly 10% of them singletons. Sequencing was done on a sample of PBMCs. This receptor was obtained from a male donor with HTLV-1-associated myelopathy (HAM/TSP).

DNA of the CDR3: TGCAGTGCTTCAGGACAGGGGGAATTGTCCTACGAGCAGTACTTC. Translation gives CSASGQGELSYEQYF. The chain recombines TRBV20-1 with TRBJ2-7; 10 positions match TRBD1. Losses at the gene ends were 5 bases for V and 1 base for J; bases not matched to a gene: 8. Germline values: CDR1 DFQATT, CDR2 SNEGSKA (reference sequence). The CDR3 consists of 15 residues.